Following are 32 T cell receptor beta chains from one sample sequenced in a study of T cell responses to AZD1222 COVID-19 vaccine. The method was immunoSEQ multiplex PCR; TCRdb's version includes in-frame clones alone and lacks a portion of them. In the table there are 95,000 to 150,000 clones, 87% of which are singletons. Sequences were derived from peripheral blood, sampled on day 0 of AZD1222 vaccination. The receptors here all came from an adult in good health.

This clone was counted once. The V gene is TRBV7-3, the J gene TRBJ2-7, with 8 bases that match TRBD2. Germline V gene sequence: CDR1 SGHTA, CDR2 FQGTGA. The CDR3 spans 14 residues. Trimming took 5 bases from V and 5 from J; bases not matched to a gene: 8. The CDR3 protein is CASSPQRETHEQYF. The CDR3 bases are TGTGCCAGCAGCCCCCAGCGGGAGACCCACGAGCAGTACTTC.

This CDR3 reads CASSQDLLAAYNEQFF. The CDR3 region has the DNA TGCGCCAGCAGCCAAGATCTACTAGCGGCCTACAATGAGCAGTTCTTC. The V call is TRBV4-1, the J call TRBJ2-1; 8 nucleotides line up with TRBD2. Per the germline V gene, CDR1 is MGHRA and CDR2 is YSYEKL. With V trimmed by 0 bases and J by 2 bases, 3 bases remained unmatched. CDR3 length equals 16 residues.

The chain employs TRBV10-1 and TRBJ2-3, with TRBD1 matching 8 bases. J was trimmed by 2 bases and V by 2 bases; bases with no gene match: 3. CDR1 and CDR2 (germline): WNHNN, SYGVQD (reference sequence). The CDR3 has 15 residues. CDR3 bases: TGCGCCAGCAGTGAGGACAGGGGCTACACAGATACGCAGTATTTT. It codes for CASSEDRGYTDTQYF.

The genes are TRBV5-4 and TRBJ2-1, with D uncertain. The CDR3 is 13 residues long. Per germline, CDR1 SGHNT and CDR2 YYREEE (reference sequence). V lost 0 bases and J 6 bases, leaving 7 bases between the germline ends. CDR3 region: CASSLGYPNEQFF. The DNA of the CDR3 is TGTGCCAGCAGCTTGGGCTACCCCAATGAGCAGTTCTTC.

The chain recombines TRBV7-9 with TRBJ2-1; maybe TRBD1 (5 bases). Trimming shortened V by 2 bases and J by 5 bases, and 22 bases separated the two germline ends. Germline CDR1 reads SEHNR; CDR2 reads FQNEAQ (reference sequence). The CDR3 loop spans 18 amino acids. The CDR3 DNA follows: TGTGCCAGCAGCTTACGTCTCCCCAGACAGTCCGAGGACAATGAGCAGTTCTTC. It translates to CASSLRLPRQSEDNEQFF.

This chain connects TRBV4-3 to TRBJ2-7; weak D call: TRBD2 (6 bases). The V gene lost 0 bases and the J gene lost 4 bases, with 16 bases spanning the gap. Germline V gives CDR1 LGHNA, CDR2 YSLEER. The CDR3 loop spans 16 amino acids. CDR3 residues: CASSQDYPSVAYEQYF. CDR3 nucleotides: TGCGCCAGCAGCCAAGATTATCCTAGCGTAGCATACGAGCAGTACTTC.

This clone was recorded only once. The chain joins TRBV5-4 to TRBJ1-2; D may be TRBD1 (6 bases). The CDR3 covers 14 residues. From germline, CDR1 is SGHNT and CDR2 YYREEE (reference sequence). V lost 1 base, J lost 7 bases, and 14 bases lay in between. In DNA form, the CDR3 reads TGTGCCAGCAGCTTGAACAGGGAAGTTCGTGGCTACACCTTC. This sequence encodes CASSLNREVRGYTF.

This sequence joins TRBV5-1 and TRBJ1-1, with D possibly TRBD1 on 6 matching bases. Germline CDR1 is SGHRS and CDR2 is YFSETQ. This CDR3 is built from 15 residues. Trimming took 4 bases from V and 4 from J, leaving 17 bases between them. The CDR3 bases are TGCGCCAGCAGCCCTGGAGAGGGGGGTACCACTGAAGCTTTCTTT. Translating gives CASSPGEGGTTEAFF.

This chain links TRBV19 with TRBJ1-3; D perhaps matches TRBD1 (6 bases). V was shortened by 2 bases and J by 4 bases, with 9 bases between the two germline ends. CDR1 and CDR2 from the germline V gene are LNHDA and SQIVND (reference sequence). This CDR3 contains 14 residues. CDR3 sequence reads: CASSIQGNGNTIYF. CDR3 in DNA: TGTGCCAGTAGTATACAGGGGAACGGAAACACCATATATTTT.

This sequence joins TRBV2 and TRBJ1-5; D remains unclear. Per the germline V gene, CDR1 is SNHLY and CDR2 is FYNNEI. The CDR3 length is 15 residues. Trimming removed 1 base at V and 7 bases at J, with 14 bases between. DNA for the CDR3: TGTGCCAGCAGTGAAGACCAGCAAGTAGGCCAGCCCCAGCATTTT. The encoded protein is CASSEDQQVGQPQHF.

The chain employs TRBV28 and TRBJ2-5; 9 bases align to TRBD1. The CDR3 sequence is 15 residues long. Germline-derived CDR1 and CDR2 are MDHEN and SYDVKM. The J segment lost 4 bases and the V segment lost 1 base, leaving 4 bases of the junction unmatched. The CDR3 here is CASSLLDRGGETQYF. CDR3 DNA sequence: TGTGCCAGCAGTTTATTGGACAGGGGTGGAGAGACCCAGTACTTC.

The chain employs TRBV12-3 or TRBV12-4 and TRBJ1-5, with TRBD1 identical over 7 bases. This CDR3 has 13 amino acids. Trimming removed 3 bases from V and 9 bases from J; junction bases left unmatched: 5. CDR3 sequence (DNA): TGTGCCAGCAGTTTTGACAGGGTAAGGCCCCAGCATTTT. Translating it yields CASSFDRVRPQHF.

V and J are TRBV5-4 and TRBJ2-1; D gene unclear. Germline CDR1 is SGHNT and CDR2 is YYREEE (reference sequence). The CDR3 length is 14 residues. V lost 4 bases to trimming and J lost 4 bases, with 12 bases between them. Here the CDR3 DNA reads TGTGCCAGCAGCCGCGGACCGGAGTACAATGAGCAGTTCTTC. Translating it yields CASSRGPEYNEQFF.

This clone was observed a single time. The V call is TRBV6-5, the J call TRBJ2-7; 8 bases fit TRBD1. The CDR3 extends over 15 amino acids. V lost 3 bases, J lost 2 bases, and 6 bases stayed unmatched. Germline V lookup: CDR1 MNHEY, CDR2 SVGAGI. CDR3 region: CASSYGTGITYEQYF. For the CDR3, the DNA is TGTGCCAGCAGTTATGGGACAGGCATCACCTACGAGCAGTACTTC.

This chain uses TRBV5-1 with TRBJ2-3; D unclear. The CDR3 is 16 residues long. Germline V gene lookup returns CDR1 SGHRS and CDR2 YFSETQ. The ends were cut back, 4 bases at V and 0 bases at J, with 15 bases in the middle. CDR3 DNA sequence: TGCGCCAGCAGCCTGAAGACGGAGTATAGCACAGATACGCAGTATTTT. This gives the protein CASSLKTEYSTDTQYF.

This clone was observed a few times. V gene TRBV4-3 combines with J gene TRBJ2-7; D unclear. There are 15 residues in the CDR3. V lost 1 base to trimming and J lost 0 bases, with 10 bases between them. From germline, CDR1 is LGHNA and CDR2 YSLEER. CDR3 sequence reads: CASSQVYGDSYEQYF. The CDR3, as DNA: TGCGCCAGCAGCCAAGTATACGGAGACTCCTACGAGCAGTACTTC.

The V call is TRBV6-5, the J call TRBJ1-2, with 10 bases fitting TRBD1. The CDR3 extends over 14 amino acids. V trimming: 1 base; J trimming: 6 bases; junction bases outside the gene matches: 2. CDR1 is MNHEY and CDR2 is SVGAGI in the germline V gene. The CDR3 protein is CASSYWGQGNGYTF. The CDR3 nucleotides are TGTGCCAGCAGTTACTGGGGACAGGGGAATGGCTACACCTTC.

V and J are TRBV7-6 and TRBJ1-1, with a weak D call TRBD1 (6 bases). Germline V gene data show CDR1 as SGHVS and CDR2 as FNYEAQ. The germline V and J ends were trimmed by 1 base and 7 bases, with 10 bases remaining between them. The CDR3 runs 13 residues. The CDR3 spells CASSLEFRGEAFF. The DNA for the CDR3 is TGTGCCAGCAGCTTAGAGTTCAGGGGTGAAGCTTTCTTT. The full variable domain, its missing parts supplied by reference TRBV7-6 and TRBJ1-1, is GAGVSQSPRYKVTKRGQDVALRCDPISGHVSLYWYRQALGQGPEFLTYFNYEAQQDKSGLPNDRFSAERPEGSISTLTIQRTEQRDSAMYRCASSLEFRGEAFFGQGTRLTVV.

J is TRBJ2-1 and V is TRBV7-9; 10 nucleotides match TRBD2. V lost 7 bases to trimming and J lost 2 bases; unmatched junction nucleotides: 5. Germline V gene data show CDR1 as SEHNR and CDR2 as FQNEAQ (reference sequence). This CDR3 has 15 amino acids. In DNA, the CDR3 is TGTGCCAGCATCACTAGCGGGACTCCCTACAATGAGCAGTTCTTC. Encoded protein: CASITSGTPYNEQFF.

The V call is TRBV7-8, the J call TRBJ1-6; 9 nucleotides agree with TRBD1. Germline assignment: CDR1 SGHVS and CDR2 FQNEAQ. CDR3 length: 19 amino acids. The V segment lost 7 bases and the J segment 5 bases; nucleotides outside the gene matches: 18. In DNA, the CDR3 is TGTGCCAGCAACATCCTCCACTACGGGACAGGGCTAGATAATTCACCCCTCCACTTT. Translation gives CASNILHYGTGLDNSPLHF.

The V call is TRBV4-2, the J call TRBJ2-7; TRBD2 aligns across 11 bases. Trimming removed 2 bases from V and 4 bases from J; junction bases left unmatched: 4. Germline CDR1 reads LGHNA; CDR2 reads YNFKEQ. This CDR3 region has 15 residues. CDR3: CASSQIAGGKYEQYF. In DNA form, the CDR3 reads TGTGCCAGCAGCCAAATAGCGGGGGGGAAGTACGAGCAGTACTTC.

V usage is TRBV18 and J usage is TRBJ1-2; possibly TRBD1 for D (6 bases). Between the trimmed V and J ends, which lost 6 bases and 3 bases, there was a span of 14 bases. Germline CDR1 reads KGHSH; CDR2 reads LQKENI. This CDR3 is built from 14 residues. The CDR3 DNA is TGTGCCAGCTCCCGACAGGAGCCCGACTATGGCTACACCTTC. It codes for CASSRQEPDYGYTF.

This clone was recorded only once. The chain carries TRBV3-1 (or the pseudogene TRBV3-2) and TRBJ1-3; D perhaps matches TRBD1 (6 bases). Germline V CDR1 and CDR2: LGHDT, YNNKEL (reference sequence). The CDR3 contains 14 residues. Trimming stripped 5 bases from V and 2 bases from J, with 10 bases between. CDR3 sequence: CASSLQGTGNTIYF. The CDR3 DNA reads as TGTGCCAGCAGCTTACAGGGCACTGGAAACACCATATATTTT.

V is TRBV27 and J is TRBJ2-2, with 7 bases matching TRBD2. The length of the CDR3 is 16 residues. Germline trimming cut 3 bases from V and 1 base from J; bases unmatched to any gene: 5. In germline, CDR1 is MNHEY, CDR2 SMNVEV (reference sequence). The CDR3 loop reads CASSFLRERNTGELFF. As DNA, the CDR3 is TGTGCCAGCAGTTTTTTGCGGGAGCGGAACACCGGGGAGCTGTTTTTT.

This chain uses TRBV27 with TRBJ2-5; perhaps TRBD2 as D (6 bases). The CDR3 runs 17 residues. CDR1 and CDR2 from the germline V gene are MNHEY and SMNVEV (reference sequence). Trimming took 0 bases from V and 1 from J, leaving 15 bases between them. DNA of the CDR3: TGTGCCAGCAGTTTATCGGACTACCAGAACTCCCAAGAGACCCAGTACTTC. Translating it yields CASSLSDYQNSQETQYF.

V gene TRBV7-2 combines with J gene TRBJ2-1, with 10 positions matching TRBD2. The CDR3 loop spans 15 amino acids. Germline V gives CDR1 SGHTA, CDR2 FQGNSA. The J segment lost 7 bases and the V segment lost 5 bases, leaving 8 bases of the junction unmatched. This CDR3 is CASSPRERGGNEQFF. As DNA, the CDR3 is TGTGCCAGCAGCCCCCGGGAGCGGGGGGGGAATGAGCAGTTCTTC.

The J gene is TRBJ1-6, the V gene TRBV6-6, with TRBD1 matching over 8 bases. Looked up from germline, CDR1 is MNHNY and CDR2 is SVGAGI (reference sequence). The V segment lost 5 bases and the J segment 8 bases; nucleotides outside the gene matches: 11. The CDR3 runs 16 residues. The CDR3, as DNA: TGTGCCAGCAGTCCAAAACAGGGGGGGGCATATTCACCCCTCCACTTT. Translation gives CASSPKQGGAYSPLHF.

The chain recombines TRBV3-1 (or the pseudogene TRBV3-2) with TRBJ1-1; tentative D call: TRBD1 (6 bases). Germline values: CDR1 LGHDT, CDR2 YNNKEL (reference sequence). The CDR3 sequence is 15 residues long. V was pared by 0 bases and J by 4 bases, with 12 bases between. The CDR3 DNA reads TGTGCCAGCAGCCAAGATCCAGGGGAAAGCACTGAAGCTTTCTTT. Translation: CASSQDPGESTEAFF.

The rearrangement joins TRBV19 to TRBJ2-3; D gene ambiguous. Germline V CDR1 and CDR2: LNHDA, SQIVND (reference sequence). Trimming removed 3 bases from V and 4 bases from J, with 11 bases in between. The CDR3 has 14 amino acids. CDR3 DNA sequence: TGTGCCAGTAGTATGGAGAGCCCCCCAGATACGCAGTATTTT. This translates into CASSMESPPDTQYF.

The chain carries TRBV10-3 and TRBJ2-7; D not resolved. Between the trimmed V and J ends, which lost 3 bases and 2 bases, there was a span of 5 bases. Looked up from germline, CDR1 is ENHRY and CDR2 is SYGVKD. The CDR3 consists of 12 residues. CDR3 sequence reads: CAISDSTYEQYF. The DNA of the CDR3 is TGTGCCATCAGTGACAGTACCTACGAGCAGTACTTC.

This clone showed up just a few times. CDR3 amino acids: CASSFLPTEAFF. The CDR3 region has the DNA TGTGCCAGCAGTTTTTTACCCACTGAAGCTTTCTTT. The chain couples TRBV12-3 or TRBV12-4 to TRBJ1-1; no clear D gene. The CDR3 is 12 residues long. Trimming shortened V by 3 bases and J by 4 bases, and 6 bases separated the two germline ends.

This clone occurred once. The CDR3: CASSYGRADTEAFF. Written as DNA, the CDR3 is TGTGCCAGCAGTTACGGGAGGGCTGACACTGAAGCTTTCTTT. The rearrangement uses TRBV6-5 and TRBJ1-1, with D uncertain. The CDR3 length is 14 residues. Trimming removed 2 bases at V and 3 bases at J, with 10 bases between. CDR1 is MNHEY, CDR2 SVGAGI, per germline.